This entry is about one T cell receptor (beta chain). What it binds is not known. Being one base from a much bigger clone, this may be a read error. Germline DNA was extracted alongside blood RNA, which was obtained from unsorted whole blood. Total RNA (roughly 550 ng) served as template for TCR beta cDNA synthesis primed by a constant-region primer. ARM-PCR was slightly modified, and three nested multiplex PCR rounds with it gave rise to the TCR beta libraries. TCRdb called the multiplex PCR reads again in MiXCR, with one record for every CDR3 protein. The data contain 300,000 to 350,000 distinct CDR3 sequences, 65% of them singletons. This sample was taken from a study of tumor-infiltrating lymphocytes in primary liver carcinoma. Study-level points and caveats: Blood's top-250-clone fraction was significantly lower than that of tumors (p = 0.039). In the absence of sorting, bulk samples left CD4+ and CD8+ repertoires uncompared.

The sequenced sample was peripheral blood. The clonotype originates from a man aged 40-50 years with primary liver carcinoma and hepatitis B virus infection.

The CDR3 loop is CASSQGTSGHYEQYF. DNA of the CDR3: TGCGCCAGCAGCCAAGGGACTAGCGGTCACTACGAGCAGTACTTC. V gene TRBV4-1 combines with J gene TRBJ2-7; 10 bases are a match to TRBD2. Trimming removed 1 base from V and 3 bases from J; junction bases left unmatched: 3. The CDR3 has 15 residues. Germline lookup yields CDR1 MGHRA and CDR2 YSYEKL.